This TCR beta chain is drawn from a study of T cell repertoires in cytomegalovirus infection. Whole-study context: Shared public TCR beta signatures pointed to both CMV infection and a matching HLA type. Overall study results and limits: The study identified carriers of CMV plus the relevant HLA from cumulative public TCR beta family frequency. The response measured ex vivo was dominated by TCR beta clonotypes (HLA-C-restricted and CMV-specific).

This clonotype was counted many times. Its target is not known. TCRdb passed the reads through MiXCR, listing each CDR3 protein once. The sample carries some 300,000 distinct CDR3 sequences, under 20% recorded once. Sequenced sample: PBMCs. This clonotype was obtained from a human donor in good health (CMV status not recorded). Some clones in this sample may be carry-over from other donors' samples.

CDR3 loop: CASSSNGQGRAYGYTF. The CDR3 DNA follows: TGTGCCAGCAGCTCGAACGGACAGGGGCGGGCCTATGGCTACACCTTC. The V and J genes are TRBV7-2 and TRBJ1-2; 9 bases line up with TRBD1. The V gene end was trimmed by 4 bases and the J gene end by 4 bases; junction bases not matched to a gene: 10. This CDR3 spans 16 amino acids. CDR1 is SGHTA and CDR2 is FQGNSA in the germline V gene.